These T cell receptor beta chains were read from a single sample in a study of blood T cell repertoires in COVID-19. Using immunoSEQ multiplex PCR, the repertoire was profiled, and TCRdb retains in-frame clones only, with some absent. The repertoire includes 150,000 to 200,000 clones, 81% of them detected once, and roughly 10% sits in the top ten. Sample: peripheral blood. These receptors came from a human donor in a cohort sampled during active COVID-19. Each CDR3 is given with its conserved first and last residue.

j_call	v_call	cdr3_aa
TRBJ2-2	TRBV4-3	CASSPRTSGGTSTGELFF
TRBJ1-2	TRBV6-7	CASRITGGDYGYTF
TRBJ2-7	TRBV27	CASSDSEATYEQYF
TRBJ2-1	TRBV10-3	CAISESLAAYNEQFF
TRBJ2-1	TRBV5-4	CASSEGQQSYNEQFF
TRBJ1-1	TRBV5-1	CASSSTPGTAIEAFF
TRBJ2-1	TRBV5-4	CASSTRDLVPNEQFF
TRBJ1-2	TRBV5-4	CASSPRTGMNYGYTF
TRBJ2-1	TRBV27	CASRSRVNEQFF
TRBJ1-4	TRBV30	CAWSGSRQRGRGEKLFF
TRBJ1-1	TRBV5-8	CASSPGTDYTEAFF
TRBJ1-4	TRBV12-3/TRBV12-4	CASSFVREKLFF
TRBJ2-7	TRBV11-3	CPPGQGVKVGSYEQYF
TRBJ2-1	TRBV7-9	CASSLARDNEQFF
TRBJ1-1	TRBV5-6	CASSLGTGEATEAFF
TRBJ2-1	TRBV7-9	CASSSVVGGSYNEQFF
TRBJ2-5	TRBV11-2	CASSPDLSGRQETQYF
TRBJ2-7	TRBV5-1	CASSLDAGGEQYF
TRBJ2-7	TRBV6-2/TRBV6-3	CASSLQGFDEQYF
TRBJ2-1	TRBV7-8	CASSLGLVMTSGQTYNEQFF
TRBJ2-7	TRBV30	CAWMGRGPWEQYF
TRBJ2-1	TRBV28	CASSPVRGLAGAQSYNEQFF